This TCR beta chain is drawn from a study of post-analysis software for immune sequencing data. Study-wide results and limits: Among 5 or 6 TRBV segments more frequent in patients than controls were TRBV5-6, TRBV5-1 and TRBV20-1.

Unique molecular identifiers were carried by the TCR beta cDNA libraries. TCRdb ran MiXCR on the PCR reads and lists one entry per CDR3 protein. The table has around 400,000 distinct CDR3 sequences, roughly 38% seen once; the top ten hold less than 10%. The CDR3 is made up of 16 amino acids. The trim removed 5 bases at V and 0 bases at J, leaving 9 bases unmatched. Per germline, CDR1 DFQATT and CDR2 SNEGSKA (reference sequence). About this clonotype: Its specificity is not known.

The sample consisted of blood. The genes are TRBV20-1 and TRBJ2-1; 8 bases are a match to TRBD2. This TCR derives from a girl aged 2-9 years with multiple sclerosis. In DNA form, the CDR3 reads TGCAGTGCTCGGGGGGGGCGGGGGAGCTCCTACAATGAGCAGTTCTTC. It is translated as CSARGGRGSSYNEQFF.